Here is one TCR beta chain with its context. The CDR3 is 13 amino acids. Germline V gene lookup returns CDR1 SGHDN and CDR2 FVKESK. V trimming: 1 base; J trimming: 7 bases; junction bases outside the gene matches: 3. This sample was included in a study of T-cell reconstitution after alpha-beta-depleted transplantation in children. The authors prepared the TCRbeta library with unique molecular identifiers. TCRdb re-derived calls from the PCR reads in MiXCR, one entry per CDR3 protein. The table records 250,000 to 300,000 distinct CDR3 sequences, more than 9% of them present only once. The specimen comprised PBMCs from the stem cell graft donor, sampled from the stem cell graft. V gene TRBV14 combines with J gene TRBJ2-7, with 8 bases identical to TRBD1. The TCR was taken from a human donor who donated a stem cell graft to a child with SCID. This CDR3 is CASSQARDREQYF. Here the CDR3 DNA reads TGTGCCAGCAGCCAAGCCCGGGACAGGGAGCAGTACTTC.